These T cell receptor beta chains were read from a single sample in a study of OX40 agonist ivuxolimab in advanced cancers. TCRdb keeps only in-frame clones here, not all; method: immunoSEQ multiplex PCR. The table has under 65,000 clones, 84% seen once. The sequencing here drew on CD4+ or CD8+ T cells sorted from blood, taken in a trial of the OX40 agonist ivuxolimab. These receptor sequences come from an adult with an advanced solid tumor such as melanoma, head and neck, liver or kidney cancer. Each CDR3 is given with its conserved first and last residue. D genes are given only for firm matches. For some rows the clone size is stated as once, few or many, or as a class when expanded; others skip it.

D	J	V	size	CDR3	DNA
TRBD2	TRBJ2-3	TRBV2	NA	CASRPLAGVADTQYF	TGTGCCAGCAGGCCACTAGCGGGAGTGGCAGATACGCAGTATTTT
NA	TRBJ1-2	TRBV28	NA	CASSSGAANYGYTF	TGTGCCAGCAGTTCTGGAGCGGCTAACTATGGCTACACCTTC
NA	TRBJ2-2	TRBV28	NA	CASSSRAPQTGELFF	TGTGCCAGCAGTTCCCGGGCCCCTCAAACCGGGGAGCTGTTTTTT
NA	TRBJ1-5	TRBV7-5	NA	CASSAGWGGNQPQHF	TGTGCCAGCAGCGCCGGATGGGGGGGGAATCAGCCCCAGCATTTT
NA	TRBJ2-5	TRBV5-4	NA	CASSLGGVGGSETQYF	TGTGCCAGCAGCTTGGGTGGTGTGGGGGGCTCAGAGACCCAGTACTTC
NA	TRBJ1-1	TRBV7-9	NA	CASSLLRDAEAFF	TGTGCCAGCAGCTTGTTGAGGGACGCTGAAGCTTTCTTT
NA	TRBJ2-3	TRBV6-4	NA	CASSDRDSTDTQYF	TGTGCCAGCAGTGACCGGGACAGCACAGATACGCAGTATTTT
NA	TRBJ2-6	TRBV19	NA	CASAGPTGSGANVLTF	TGTGCCAGTGCGGGCCCGACAGGCTCTGGGGCCAACGTCCTGACTTTC
NA	TRBJ2-7	TRBV18	NA	CASSLTDSYEQYF	TGTGCCAGCTCACTGACGGACTCCTACGAGCAGTACTTC
NA	TRBJ1-2	TRBV19	NA	CASSIPPRVTGNLTNYGYTF	TGTGCCAGTAGTATCCCTCCAAGAGTGACAGGCAATCTCACAAACTATGGCTACACCTTC
NA	TRBJ2-3	TRBV14	NA	CASSQDVQRRTDTQYF	TGTGCCAGCAGCCAAGATGTCCAACGCCGAACAGATACGCAGTATTTT
TRBD1	TRBJ2-1	TRBV27	NA	CANQQGAHLSSYNEQFF	TGTGCCAACCAACAGGGGGCTCATCTTAGCTCCTACAATGAGCAGTTCTTC
NA	TRBJ2-7	TRBV29-1	NA	CSVRGPAAIHEQYF	TGCAGCGTCCGGGGACCCGCGGCCATCCACGAGCAGTACTTC
TRBD2	TRBJ2-2	TRBV7-3	NA	CASSLSGSMSGELFF	TGTGCCAGCAGCTTGAGCGGGAGTATGTCCGGGGAGCTGTTTTTT
NA	TRBJ2-3	TRBV6-1	NA	CASSETAAFGDTQYF	TGTGCCAGCAGTGAGACTGCGGCATTTGGCGATACGCAGTATTTT
NA	TRBJ1-3	TRBV28	NA	CASSLAGSGNTIYF	TGTGCCAGCAGTTTAGCAGGCTCTGGAAACACCATATATTTT
TRBD1	TRBJ1-1	TRBV2	NA	CASSVGQGAWNTEAFF	TGTGCCAGCAGTGTGGGACAGGGGGCATGGAACACTGAAGCTTTCTTT
NA	TRBJ1-3	TRBV28	NA	CASSNAGNSGNTIYF	TGTGCCAGCAGTAACGCGGGGAACTCTGGAAACACCATATATTTT
TRBD1	TRBJ2-3	TRBV19	NA	CASSNLRGQGARYGTDTQYF	TGTGCCAGTAGTAACCTCAGGGGACAGGGGGCCCGTTATGGCACAGATACGCAGTATTTT
TRBD1	TRBJ2-7	TRBV19	NA	CASSIIRQGANEQYF	TGTGCCAGTAGTATAATTCGGCAGGGGGCCAACGAGCAGTACTTC
TRBD2	TRBJ2-1	TRBV6-6	NA	CASKILAGSYNEQFF	TGTGCCAGCAAAATCCTAGCGGGCTCCTACAATGAGCAGTTCTTC
NA	TRBJ1-3	TRBV5-8	NA	CASSLAGRELGNTIYF	TGTGCCAGCAGCTTGGCCGGCAGAGAACTTGGAAACACCATATATTTT
NA	TRBJ1-3	TRBV2	NA	CASSVIDGRRASSGNTIYF	TGTGCCAGCAGTGTAATTGACGGGAGGAGGGCAAGCTCTGGAAACACCATATATTTT
NA	TRBJ2-2	TRBV18	few	CASSPTNLGTGELFF	TGTGCCAGCTCACCAACAAACCTGGGAACCGGGGAGCTGTTTTTT
NA	TRBJ2-7	TRBV28	NA	CASSWGGGYEQYF	TGTGCCAGCAGTTGGGGGGGCGGCTACGAGCAGTACTTC
NA	TRBJ1-6	TRBV27	NA	CASSFFDSPLHF	TGTGCCAGCAGTTTCTTCGATTCACCCCTCCACTTT
TRBD2	TRBJ2-2	TRBV9	NA	CASSVLAGLNTGELFF	TGTGCCAGCAGCGTACTAGCGGGGCTCAACACCGGGGAGCTGTTTTTT
NA	TRBJ1-5	TRBV7-8	NA	CASSFYTSNQPQHF	TGTGCCAGCAGCTTTTACACGAGCAATCAGCCCCAGCATTTT
TRBD2	TRBJ2-1	TRBV28	NA	CASSLLGTSGRNEQFF	TGTGCCAGCAGTTTGCTGGGGACTAGCGGGAGAAATGAGCAGTTCTTC
TRBD1	TRBJ2-1	TRBV10-3	NA	CAISEPGQGTYREQFF	TGTGCCATCAGTGAGCCCGGACAGGGGACCTACAGGGAGCAGTTCTTC
NA	TRBJ1-2	TRBV6-6	NA	CASSPRGYGYTF	TGTGCCAGCAGTCCCCGGGGTTATGGCTACACCTTC
NA	TRBJ2-7	TRBV27	NA	CASNLRGGPGLLIYEQYF	TGTGCCAGCAATTTGAGGGGGGGGCCGGGACTATTGATCTACGAGCAGTACTTC
NA	TRBJ2-7	TRBV6-1	NA	CASSAERKQYF	TGTGCCAGCAGTGCTGAGAGGAAGCAGTACTTC
NA	TRBJ2-5	TRBV5-4	NA	CASSLGLPGETQYF	TGTGCCAGCAGCTTGGGTCTACCGGGAGAGACCCAGTACTTC
NA	TRBJ1-5	TRBV5-5	NA	CASSLDRRNQPQHF	TGTGCCAGCAGCTTGGACAGGCGGAACCAGCCCCAGCATTTT
NA	TRBJ1-1	TRBV4-1	NA	CASSQNRFVDTEAFF	TGCGCCAGCAGCCAAAACAGGTTTGTTGACACTGAAGCTTTCTTT
TRBD1	TRBJ2-2	TRBV2	NA	CASRRQGVDTGELFF	TGTGCCAGCAGACGACAGGGGGTCGACACCGGGGAGCTGTTTTTT
NA	TRBJ2-3	TRBV5-1	NA	CASSRDLGTDTQYF	TGCGCCAGCAGCCGCGATTTGGGAACGGATACGCAGTATTTT
NA	TRBJ1-6	TRBV28	NA	CASSSRELSSYNSPLHF	TGTGCCAGCAGTTCGCGGGAGCTGTCCTCCTATAATTCACCCCTCCACTTT
TRBD1	TRBJ1-1	TRBV6-6	NA	CASSYPRQGRPPEAFF	TGTGCCAGCAGTTACCCTCGACAGGGGCGGCCACCTGAAGCTTTCTTT
NA	TRBJ1-1	TRBV9	NA	CASGDFMNTEAFF	TGTGCCAGCGGGGATTTCATGAACACTGAAGCTTTCTTT
NA	TRBJ1-4	TRBV2	NA	CASRGFVREKLFF	TGTGCCAGCCGCGGGTTTGTCCGCGAAAAACTGTTTTTT
NA	TRBJ2-3	TRBV19	NA	CASAPGLVTDTQYF	TGTGCCAGCGCACCGGGACTGGTCACAGATACGCAGTATTTT
NA	TRBJ2-3	TRBV6-5	once	CASSYPVGTQYF	TGTGCCAGCAGTTACCCCGTGGGAACGCAGTATTTT
NA	TRBJ1-3	TRBV5-5	NA	CASSLSSGAGNTIYF	TGTGCCAGCAGCTTGTCTTCAGGGGCCGGAAACACCATATATTTT
NA	TRBJ2-5	TRBV5-4	once	CAIRVFGYQETQYF	TGTGCCATTCGGGTTTTTGGGTACCAAGAGACCCAGTACTTC
NA	TRBJ2-7	TRBV9	NA	CASSAGDLSSYEQYF	TGTGCCAGCAGCGCAGGGGACTTGAGCTCCTACGAGCAGTACTTC
NA	TRBJ2-2	TRBV6-5	NA	CASFDRPSGELFF	TGTGCCAGTTTCGACCGACCCTCCGGGGAGCTGTTTTTT
NA	TRBJ1-1	TRBV2	NA	CASSFDRMGTEAFF	TGTGCCAGCAGTTTCGACAGGATGGGTACTGAAGCTTTCTTT
TRBD2	TRBJ2-3	TRBV4-2	NA	CASSPYPSGTSTDTQYF	TGTGCCAGCAGCCCCTACCCTAGCGGGACTAGCACAGATACGCAGTATTTT
NA	TRBJ1-5	TRBV4-1	NA	CASSLDSQGSNQPQHF	TGCGCCAGCAGCTTAGACTCCCAAGGGAGCAATCAGCCCCAGCATTTT
NA	TRBJ1-4	TRBV5-1	NA	CASSLAGAATNEKLFF	TGCGCCAGCAGCTTGGCCGGGGCAGCAACTAATGAAAAACTGTTTTTT
NA	TRBJ1-4	TRBV30	NA	CAWSVRGFREKLFF	TGTGCCTGGAGTGTAAGAGGGTTTCGTGAAAAACTGTTTTTT